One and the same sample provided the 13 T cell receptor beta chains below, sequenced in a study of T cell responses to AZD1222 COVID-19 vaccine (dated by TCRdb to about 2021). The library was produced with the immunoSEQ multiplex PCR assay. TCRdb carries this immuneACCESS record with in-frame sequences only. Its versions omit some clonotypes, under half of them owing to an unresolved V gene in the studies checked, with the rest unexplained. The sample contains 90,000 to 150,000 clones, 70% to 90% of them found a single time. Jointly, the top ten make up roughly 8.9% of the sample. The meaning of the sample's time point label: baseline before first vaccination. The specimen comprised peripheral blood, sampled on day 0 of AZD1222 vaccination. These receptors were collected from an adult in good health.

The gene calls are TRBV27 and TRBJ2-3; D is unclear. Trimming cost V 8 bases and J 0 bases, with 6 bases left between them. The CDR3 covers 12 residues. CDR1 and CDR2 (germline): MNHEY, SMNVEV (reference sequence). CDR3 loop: CASGYSTDTQYF. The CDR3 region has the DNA TGTGCCAGCGGATATAGCACAGATACGCAGTATTTT.

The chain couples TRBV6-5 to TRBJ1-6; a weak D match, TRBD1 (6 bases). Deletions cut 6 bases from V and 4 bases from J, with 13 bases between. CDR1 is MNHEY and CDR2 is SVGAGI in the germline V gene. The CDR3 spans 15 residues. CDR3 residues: CASSQQGRYNSPLHF. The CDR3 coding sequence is TGTGCCAGCAGCCAACAGGGTCGATATAATTCACCCCTCCACTTT.

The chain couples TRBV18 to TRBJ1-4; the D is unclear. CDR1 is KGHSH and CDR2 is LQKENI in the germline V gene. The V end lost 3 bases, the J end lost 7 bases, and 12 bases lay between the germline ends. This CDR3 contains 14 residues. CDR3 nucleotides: TGTGCCAGCTCACCGGATCTTCAAGGTGAAAAACTGTTTTTT. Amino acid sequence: CASSPDLQGEKLFF.

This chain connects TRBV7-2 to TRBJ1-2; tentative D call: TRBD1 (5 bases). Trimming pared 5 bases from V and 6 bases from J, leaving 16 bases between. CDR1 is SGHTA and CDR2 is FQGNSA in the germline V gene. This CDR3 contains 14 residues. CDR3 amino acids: CASSLTPGYDGYTF. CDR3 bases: TGTGCCAGCAGCCTAACCCCAGGGTATGATGGCTACACCTTC. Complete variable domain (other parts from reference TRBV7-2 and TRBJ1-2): GAGVSQSPSNKVTEKGKDVELRCDPISGHTALYWYRQSLGQGLEFLIYFQGNSAPDKSGLPSDRFSAERTGGSVSTLTIQRTQQEDSAVYLCASSLTPGYDGYTFGSGTRLTVV.

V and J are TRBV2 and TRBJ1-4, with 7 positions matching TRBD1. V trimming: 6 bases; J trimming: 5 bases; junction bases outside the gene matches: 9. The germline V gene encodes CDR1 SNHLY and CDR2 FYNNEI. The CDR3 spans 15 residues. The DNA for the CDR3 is TGTGCCAGCAGCACAGGGGCGCTAAGGAATGAAAAACTGTTTTTT. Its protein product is CASSTGALRNEKLFF.

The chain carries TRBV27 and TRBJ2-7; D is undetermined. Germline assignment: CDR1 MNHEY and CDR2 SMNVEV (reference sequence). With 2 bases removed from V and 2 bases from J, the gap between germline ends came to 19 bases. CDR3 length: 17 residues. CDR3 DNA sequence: TGTGCCAGCAGTTTAACCCAGACTCCCGTCATGGCCTACGAGCAGTACTTC. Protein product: CASSLTQTPVMAYEQYF.

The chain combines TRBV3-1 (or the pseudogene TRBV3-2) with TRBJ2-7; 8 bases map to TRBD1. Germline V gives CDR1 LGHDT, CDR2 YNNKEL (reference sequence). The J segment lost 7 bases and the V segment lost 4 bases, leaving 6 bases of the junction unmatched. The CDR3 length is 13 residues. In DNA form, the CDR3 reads TGTGCCAGCAGCCGGACAGGGCGAGGGGAGCAGTACTTC. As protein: CASSRTGRGEQYF.

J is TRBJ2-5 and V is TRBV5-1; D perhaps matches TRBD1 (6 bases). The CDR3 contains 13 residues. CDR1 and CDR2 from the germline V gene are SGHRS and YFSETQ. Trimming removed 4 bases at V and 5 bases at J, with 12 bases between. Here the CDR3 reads CASSGVRGETQYF. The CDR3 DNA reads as TGCGCCAGCAGCGGGGTGAGGGGGGAGACCCAGTACTTC.

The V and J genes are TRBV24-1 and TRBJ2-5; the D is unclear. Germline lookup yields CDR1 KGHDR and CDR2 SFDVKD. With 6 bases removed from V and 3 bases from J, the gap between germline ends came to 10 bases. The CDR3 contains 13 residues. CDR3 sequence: CATSSYLEETQYF. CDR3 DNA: TGTGCCACCAGTTCTTACTTAGAAGAGACCCAGTACTTC.

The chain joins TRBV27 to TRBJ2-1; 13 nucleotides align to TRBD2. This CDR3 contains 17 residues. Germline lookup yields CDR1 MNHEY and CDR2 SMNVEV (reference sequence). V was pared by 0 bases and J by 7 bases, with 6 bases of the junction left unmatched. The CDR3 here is CASSLSRTSGGGNEQFF. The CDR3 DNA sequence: TGTGCCAGCAGTTTATCACGGACTAGCGGGGGTGGGAATGAGCAGTTCTTC.

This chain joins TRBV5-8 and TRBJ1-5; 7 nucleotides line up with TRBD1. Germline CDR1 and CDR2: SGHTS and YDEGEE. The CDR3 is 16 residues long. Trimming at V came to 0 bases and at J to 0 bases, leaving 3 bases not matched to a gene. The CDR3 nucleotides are TGTGCCAGCAGCTTGGGGACAGGATATAGCAATCAGCCCCAGCATTTT. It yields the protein CASSLGTGYSNQPQHF.

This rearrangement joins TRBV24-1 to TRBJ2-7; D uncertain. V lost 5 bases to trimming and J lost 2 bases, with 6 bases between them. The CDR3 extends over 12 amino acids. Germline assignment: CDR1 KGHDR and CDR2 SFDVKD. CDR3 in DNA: TGTGCCACCAGTGGAAACACCTACGAGCAGTACTTC. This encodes CATSGNTYEQYF.

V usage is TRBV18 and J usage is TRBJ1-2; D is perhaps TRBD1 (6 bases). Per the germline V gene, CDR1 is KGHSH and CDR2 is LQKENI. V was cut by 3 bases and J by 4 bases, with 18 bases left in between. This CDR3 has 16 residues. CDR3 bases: TGTGCCAGCTCACCTCCGGACAGCAAGCTCTTCTATGGCTACACCTTC. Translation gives CASSPPDSKLFYGYTF.